This T cell receptor beta chain was captured in a study of control samples from healthy donors and cancer patients. This CDR3 is built from 17 residues. CDR1 is LGHDT and CDR2 is YNNKEL in the germline V gene (reference sequence). V trimming: 0 bases; J trimming: 0 bases; junction bases outside the gene matches: 5. Generated by immunoSEQ multiplex PCR, the TCRdb table keeps only in-frame clones and is missing some. This table has 170,000 or so clones, around 90% appearing once. V and J are TRBV3-1 (or the pseudogene TRBV3-2) and TRBJ2-5; 9 positions agree with TRBD2. The source is a woman between 40 and 55 years old in good health. Sequenced: blood. CDR3 region: CASSQDIPSGDQETQYF. The CDR3 region has the DNA TGTGCCAGCAGCCAAGATATCCCTAGCGGGGACCAAGAGACCCAGTACTTC.